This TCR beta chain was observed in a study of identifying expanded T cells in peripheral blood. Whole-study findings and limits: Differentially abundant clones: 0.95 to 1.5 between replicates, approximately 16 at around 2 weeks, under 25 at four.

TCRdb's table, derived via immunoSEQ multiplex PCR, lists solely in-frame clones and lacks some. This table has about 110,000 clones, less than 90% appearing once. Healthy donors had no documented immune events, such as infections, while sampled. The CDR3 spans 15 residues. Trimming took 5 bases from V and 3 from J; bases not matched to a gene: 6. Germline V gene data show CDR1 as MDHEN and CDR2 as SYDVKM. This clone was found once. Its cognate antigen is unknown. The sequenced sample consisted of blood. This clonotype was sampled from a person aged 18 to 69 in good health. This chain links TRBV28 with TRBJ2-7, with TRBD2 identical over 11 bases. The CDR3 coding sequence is TGTGCCAGCAGTCCGGGACTAGCGGTACTCTACGAGCAGTACTTC. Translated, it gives CASSPGLAVLYEQYF.